These T cell receptor beta chains were read from a single sample in a study of shared clonotypes between healthy human individuals. Sequencing used immunoSEQ multiplex PCR; TCRdb keeps in-frame clones, though not all of them. This sample has about 2.2 million clones, with 80% to 95% found just once. The sample was naive CD8+ T cells from PBMCs. Receptors originate from a man between 18 and 35 years old in good health. Some clones in this sample may be carry-over from other donors' samples. Both conserved end residues are part of each CDR3. Each record gives: V gene, J gene, D gene, clone size, CDR3 protein, CDR3 DNA. D genes are given only for firm matches. Some rows mark clone size as missing; the rest say once, few, many or name a class of expanded clone.

>TRBV10-3|TRBJ2-5|NA|NA
CAISESGSGETQYF
TGTGCCATCAGTGAGTCGGGGTCGGGGGAGACCCAGTACTTC
>TRBV5-8|TRBJ2-5|NA|NA
CASSLETDHFQETQYF
TGTGCCAGCAGCTTGGAGACGGATCATTTCCAAGAGACCCAGTACTTC
>TRBV7-3|TRBJ2-1|NA|NA
CASSLTRSSNEQFF
TGTGCCAGCAGCTTAACTAGAAGCTCCAATGAGCAGTTCTTC
>TRBV6-4|TRBJ1-1|NA|NA
CASQDGNSEAFF
TGTGCCAGCCAAGACGGCAATAGTGAAGCTTTCTTT
>TRBV6-5|TRBJ2-7|NA|NA
CASSLSGEVYEQYF
TGTGCCAGCAGTCTCTCCGGGGAGGTCTACGAGCAGTACTTC
>TRBV19|TRBJ1-5|NA|NA
CATKEGEGNQPQHF
TGTGCCACTAAGGAGGGAGAGGGCAATCAGCCCCAGCATTTT
>TRBV27|TRBJ2-5|NA|once
CASSLYQGETQYF
TGTGCCAGCAGTTTATATCAGGGAGAGACCCAGTACTTC
>TRBV7-9|TRBJ2-7|NA|NA
CASSFGTATYEQYF
TGTGCCAGCAGCTTTGGGACGGCCACCTACGAGCAGTACTTC
>TRBV11-1|TRBJ2-3|TRBD2|NA
CASSQGLAGADTQYF
TGTGCCAGCAGCCAGGGACTAGCGGGAGCAGATACGCAGTATTTT
>TRBV28|TRBJ1-4|NA|NA
CASSFLAGNEKLFF
TGTGCCAGCAGTTTTCTCGCGGGGAATGAAAAACTGTTTTTT
>TRBV9|TRBJ2-5|NA|NA
CASRGAGETQYF
TGTGCCAGCAGGGGCGCGGGCGAGACCCAGTACTTC
>TRBV28|TRBJ1-1|NA|NA
CASSLYRENTEAFF
TGTGCCAGCAGTTTATACCGGGAGAACACTGAAGCTTTCTTT
>TRBV14|TRBJ2-1|NA|NA
CASSQDRSDPTQFF
TGTGCCAGCAGCCAAGATCGTTCGGACCCGACGCAGTTCTTC
>TRBV28|TRBJ2-1|TRBD1|NA
CASSFPGGTANEQFF
TGTGCCAGCAGTTTCCCAGGGGGAACGGCCAATGAGCAGTTCTTC
>TRBV29-1|TRBJ1-2|NA|NA
CSVGEGFGYTF
TGCAGCGTTGGAGAAGGCTTTGGCTACACCTTC
>TRBV28|TRBJ2-4|NA|NA
CASSSEGGGDLAKNIQYF
TGTGCCAGCAGCTCCGAGGGGGGCGGGGATCTAGCCAAAAACATTCAGTACTTC
>TRBV18|TRBJ2-5|TRBD1|NA
CASSPLRIKGTEKYQETQYF
TGTGCCAGCTCACCACTACGAATCAAAGGGACAGAAAAGTACCAAGAGACCCAGTACTTC
>TRBV27|TRBJ2-2|NA|NA
CASINLGANTGELFF
TGTGCCAGCATAAACTTAGGGGCTAACACCGGGGAGCTGTTTTTT
>TRBV10-2|TRBJ2-5|NA|NA
CASSEGQAGETQYF
TGCGCCAGCAGTGAAGGGCAGGCTGGGGAGACCCAGTACTTC
>TRBV7-2|TRBJ1-5|NA|NA
CASSLAPPWGNQPQHF
TGTGCCAGCAGCTTAGCGCCCCCATGGGGCAATCAGCCCCAGCATTTT
>TRBV10-3|TRBJ2-3|TRBD1|NA
CAISFSGGGTDTQYF
TGTGCCATCAGCTTCTCAGGGGGCGGCACAGATACGCAGTATTTT
>TRBV27|TRBJ1-4|NA|NA
CASSLVIDEKLFF
TGTGCCAGCAGTTTAGTTATTGATGAAAAACTGTTTTTT
>TRBV7-8|TRBJ2-7|TRBD1|NA
CASSWGQGFPYEQYF
TGTGCCAGCAGCTGGGGACAGGGTTTTCCCTACGAGCAGTACTTC
>TRBV27|TRBJ2-7|TRBD1|NA
CASSLGTGVTYEQYF
TGTGCCAGCAGTCTCGGGACAGGGGTGACTTACGAGCAGTACTTC
>TRBV28|TRBJ1-5|NA|NA
CASSIQNQPQHF
TGTGCCAGCAGCATCCAAAATCAGCCCCAGCATTTT
>TRBV28|TRBJ2-7|TRBD2|NA
CASSLIPGGPGEQYF
TGTGCCAGCAGTTTAATCCCGGGAGGGCCTGGCGAGCAGTACTTC
>TRBV7-9|TRBJ2-1|NA|NA
CASSRGTKDNEQFF
TGTGCCAGCAGTAGGGGGACTAAGGACAATGAGCAGTTCTTC
>TRBV6-1|TRBJ2-7|NA|NA
CASSEARLISSYEQYF
TGTGCCAGCAGCGAAGCGCGGCTGATCTCCTCCTACGAGCAGTACTTC
>TRBV28|TRBJ2-7|NA|NA
CASSFGGNPPYEQYF
TGTGCCAGCAGTTTTGGAGGGAATCCCCCCTACGAGCAGTACTTC
>TRBV6-1|TRBJ2-7|TRBD2|NA
CASRNAGGGSEQYF
TGTGCCAGCAGAAATGCGGGGGGTGGGAGCGAGCAGTACTTC
>TRBV15|TRBJ1-1|NA|few
CATSSLNTEAFF
TGTGCCACCAGCAGTCTGAACACTGAAGCTTTCTTT